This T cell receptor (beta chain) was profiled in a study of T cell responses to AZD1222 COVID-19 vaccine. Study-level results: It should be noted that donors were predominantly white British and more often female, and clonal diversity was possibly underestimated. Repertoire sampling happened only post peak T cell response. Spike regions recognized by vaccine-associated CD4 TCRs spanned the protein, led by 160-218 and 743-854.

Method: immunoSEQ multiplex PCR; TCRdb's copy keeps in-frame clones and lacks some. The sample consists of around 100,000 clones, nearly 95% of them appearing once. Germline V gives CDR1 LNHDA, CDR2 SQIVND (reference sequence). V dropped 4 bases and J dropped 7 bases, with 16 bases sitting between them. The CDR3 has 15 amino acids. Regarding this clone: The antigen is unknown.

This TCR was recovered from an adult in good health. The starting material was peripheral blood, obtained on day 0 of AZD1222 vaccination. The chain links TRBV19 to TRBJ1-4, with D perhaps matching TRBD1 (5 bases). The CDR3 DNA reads TGTGCCAGTAGTACCTCCCTGGGCGGGACTGAAAAACTGTTTTTT. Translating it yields CASSTSLGGTEKLFF.